This TCR beta chain was obtained from a study of blood T cell repertoires in COVID-19. On the study more broadly: The study drew acute and convalescent COVID-19 samples from the United States, Italy and Spain.

The V gene's germline CDR1 is SQVTM and CDR2 ANQGSEA. The CDR3 is made up of 12 amino acids. V was clipped by 7 bases and J by 8 bases; unmatched bases: 7. Recovered status in Cohort 3 required two negative PCRs, clearance, or symptom resolution. Authors' methods: It was from reference gene primer amplification that nucleated cell counts were estimated. Profiled with immunoSEQ multiplex PCR; TCRdb holds only in-frame clones, not every one. The V and J calls and clone size were taken over from that table, and D and trimming were inferred from the DNA. The table includes 330,000 or so clones, roughly 90% detected once.

Sample: PBMCs or T cells enriched from blood (not recorded which). The chain employs TRBV29-1 and TRBJ2-1; TRBD2 aligns across 8 bases. The receptor was derived from a woman aged 25 to 39 who had recovered from COVID-19. CDR3 sequence (DNA): TGCAGCGGAAGACTAGCGAGGGATGAGCAGTTCTTC. Protein sequence: CSGRLARDEQFF.